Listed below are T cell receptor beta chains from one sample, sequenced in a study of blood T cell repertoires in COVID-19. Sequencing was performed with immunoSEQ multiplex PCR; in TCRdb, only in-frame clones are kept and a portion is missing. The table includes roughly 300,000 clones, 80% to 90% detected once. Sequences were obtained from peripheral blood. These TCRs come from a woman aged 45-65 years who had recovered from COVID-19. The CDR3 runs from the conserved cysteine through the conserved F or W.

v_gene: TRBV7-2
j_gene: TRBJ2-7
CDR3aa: CASSLVSGSLYEQYF

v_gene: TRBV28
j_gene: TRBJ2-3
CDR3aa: CASSLSKSTDTQYF

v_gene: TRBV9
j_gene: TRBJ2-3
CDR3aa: CASSSDLSTDTQYF

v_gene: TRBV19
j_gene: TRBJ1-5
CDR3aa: CAAGQGDQPQHF

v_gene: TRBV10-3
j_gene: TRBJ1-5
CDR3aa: CAIRPGLAGGQPQHF

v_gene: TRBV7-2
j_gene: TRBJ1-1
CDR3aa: CASSTTGITEAFF

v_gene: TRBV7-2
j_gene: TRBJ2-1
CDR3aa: CASSPRLAGVPYNEQFF

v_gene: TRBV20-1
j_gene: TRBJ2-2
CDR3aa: CSASTGKELFF

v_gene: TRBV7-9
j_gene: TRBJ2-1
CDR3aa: CASSYGFNEQFF

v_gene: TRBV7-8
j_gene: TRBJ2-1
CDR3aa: CASSLDGTGDNEQFF

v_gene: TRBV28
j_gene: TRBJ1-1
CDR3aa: CASGPSPLRRTNTEAFF

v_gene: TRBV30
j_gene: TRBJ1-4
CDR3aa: CAWRPRGSNEKLFF

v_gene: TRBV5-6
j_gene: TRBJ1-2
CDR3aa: CASSLDPKGPGGPGYGYTF

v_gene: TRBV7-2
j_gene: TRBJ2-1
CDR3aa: CASSSGLAGGLNEQFF

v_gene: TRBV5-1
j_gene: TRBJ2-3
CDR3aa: CASSLADSRTDTQYF

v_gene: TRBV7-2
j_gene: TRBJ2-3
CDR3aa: CASSLGQGAVTDTQYF

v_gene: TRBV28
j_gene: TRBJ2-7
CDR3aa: CASSYPGGTYEQYF

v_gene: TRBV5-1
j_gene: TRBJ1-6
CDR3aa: CASSQGQGRSPLHF

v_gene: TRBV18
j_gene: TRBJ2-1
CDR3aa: CASSPGRGDNEQFF

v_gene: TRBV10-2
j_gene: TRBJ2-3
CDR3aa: CASSHGGRDTQYF

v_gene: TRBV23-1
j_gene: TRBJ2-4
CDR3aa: CASPEPQYF

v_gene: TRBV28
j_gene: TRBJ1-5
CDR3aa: CASSFGQGKQPQHF

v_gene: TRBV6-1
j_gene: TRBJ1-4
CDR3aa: CASSEDRGSGKLFF

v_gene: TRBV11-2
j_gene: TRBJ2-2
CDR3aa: CASTLWIAGGPGGELFF

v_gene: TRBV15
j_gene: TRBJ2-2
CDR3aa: CATSIGTGLTGELFF

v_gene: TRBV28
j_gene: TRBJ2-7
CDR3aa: CASSRTPGQSYEQYF

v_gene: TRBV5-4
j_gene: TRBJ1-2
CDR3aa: CASSWDRGQGNYGYTF

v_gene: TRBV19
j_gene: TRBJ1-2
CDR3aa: CATKRTHSDYGYTF

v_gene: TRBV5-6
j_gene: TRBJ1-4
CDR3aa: CASSDRVGEKLFF

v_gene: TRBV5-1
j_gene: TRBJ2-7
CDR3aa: CASSWDSSYEQYF

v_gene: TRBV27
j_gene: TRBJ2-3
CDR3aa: CASSLGPGLATDTQYF

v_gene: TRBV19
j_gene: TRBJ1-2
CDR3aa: CASSPQASFSYTF

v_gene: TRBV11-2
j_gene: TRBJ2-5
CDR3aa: CASTDGVLETQYF

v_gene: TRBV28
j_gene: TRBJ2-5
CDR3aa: CASSAPQFQETQYF

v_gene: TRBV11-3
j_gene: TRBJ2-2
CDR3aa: CASSPWLAGVTGELFF